The 7 T cell receptor beta chains given below trace back to one sample, sequenced in a study of blood T cell repertoires in COVID-19. Libraries were prepared by immunoSEQ multiplex PCR; TCRdb keeps only in-frame clonotypes and omits some of them. The data show 200,000 to 300,000 clones, 82% seen once. Sequencing was performed on peripheral blood. These receptor sequences come from a woman aged 60-75 years with active or convalescent COVID-19.

The sample holds one count of this clone. The rearrangement joins TRBV29-1 to TRBJ1-2, with D perhaps matching TRBD1 (5 bases). The CDR3 has 14 residues. The germline CDR1 and CDR2 sequences are SQVTM and ANQGSEA. Trimming left V 4 bases short and J 2 bases short, with 14 bases between. The CDR3: CSVAGGRENYGYTF. In nucleotides, the CDR3 is TGCAGCGTTGCTGGCGGCAGGGAAAACTATGGCTACACCTTC.

The V and J genes are TRBV25-1 and TRBJ1-2; unclear D gene. V lost 1 base and J lost 5, with 14 bases in between. The CDR3 has 15 residues. The germline CDR1 and CDR2 sequences are MGHDK and SYGVNS. CDR3 residues: CASSESEGMAYGYTF. CDR3 nucleotide sequence: TGTGCCAGCAGTGAATCGGAGGGTATGGCATATGGCTACACCTTC.

The CDR3 is CASGLVQGDMNTEAFF. The CDR3, as DNA: TGTGCTAGTGGTTTGGTACAGGGGGACATGAACACTGAAGCTTTCTTT. J is TRBJ1-1 and V is TRBV12-5, with 8 bases matching TRBD1. The germline V gene encodes CDR1 LGHNT and CDR2 FRNRAP. The CDR3 consists of 16 residues. V trimming: 0 bases; J trimming: 0 bases; junction bases outside the gene matches: 3.

The rearrangement uses TRBV10-3 and TRBJ2-7, with D possibly TRBD1 on 5 matching bases. This CDR3 contains 15 residues. Between the trimmed V and J ends, which lost 0 bases and 0 bases, there was a span of 9 bases. The germline V gene encodes CDR1 ENHRY and CDR2 SYGVKD. The CDR3 sequence: CAISESETVSYEQYF. The CDR3 nucleotides read TGTGCCATCAGTGAGTCGGAGACAGTCTCCTACGAGCAGTACTTC.

In DNA, the CDR3 is TGTGCCAGCAGCGCAGGTGCAGATACGCAGTATTTT. Encoded protein: CASSAGADTQYF. J is TRBJ2-3 and V is TRBV11-3; no definite D call. Germline CDR1 and CDR2: SGHNT and YENEEA. The CDR3 is 12 residues long. V lost 5 bases, J lost 4 bases, and 7 bases lay in between. Drawing the rest from reference TRBV11-3 and TRBJ2-3, the complete variable domain is EAGVVQSPRYKIIEKKQPVAFWCNPISGHNTLYWYLQNLGQGPELLIRYENEEAVDDSQLPKDRFSAERLKGVDSTLKIQPAELGDSAVYLCASSAGADTQYFGPGTRLTVL.

Here the CDR3 DNA reads TGTGCCTGGAGACAGTACAATGAGCAGTTCTTC. This translates into CAWRQYNEQFF. The V gene is TRBV30, the J gene TRBJ2-1; D remains ambiguous. V lost 3 bases and J 4 bases, leaving 4 bases between the germline ends. CDR3 size: 11 residues. Germline V gives CDR1 GTSNPN, CDR2 SVGIG (reference sequence). Full variable domain (remainder filled in from reference TRBV30 and TRBJ2-1): SQTIHQWPATLVQPVGSPLSLECTVEGTSNPNLYWYRQAAGRGLQLLFYSVGIGQISSEVPQNLSASRPQDRQFILSSKKLLLSDSGFYLCAWRQYNEQFFGPGTRLTVL.

The rearrangement uses TRBV7-9 and TRBJ2-5, with 7 bases that match TRBD2. The CDR3 is 14 residues long. Unmatched junction bases numbered 8, after V lost 5 bases and J lost 5 bases. Germline V CDR1 and CDR2: SEHNR, FQNEAQ (reference sequence). CDR3 amino acids: CASSPLGEGETQYF. The CDR3 nucleotides read TGTGCCAGCAGCCCCCTCGGGGAGGGGGAGACCCAGTACTTC. Using reference TRBV7-9 and TRBJ2-5 for the parts outside the CDR3, the full variable domain is DTGVSQNPRHKITKRGQNVTFRCDPISEHNRLYWYRQTLGQGPEFLTYFQNEAQLEKSRLLSDRFSAERPKGSFSTLEIQRTEQGDSAMYLCASSPLGEGETQYFGPGTRLLVL.